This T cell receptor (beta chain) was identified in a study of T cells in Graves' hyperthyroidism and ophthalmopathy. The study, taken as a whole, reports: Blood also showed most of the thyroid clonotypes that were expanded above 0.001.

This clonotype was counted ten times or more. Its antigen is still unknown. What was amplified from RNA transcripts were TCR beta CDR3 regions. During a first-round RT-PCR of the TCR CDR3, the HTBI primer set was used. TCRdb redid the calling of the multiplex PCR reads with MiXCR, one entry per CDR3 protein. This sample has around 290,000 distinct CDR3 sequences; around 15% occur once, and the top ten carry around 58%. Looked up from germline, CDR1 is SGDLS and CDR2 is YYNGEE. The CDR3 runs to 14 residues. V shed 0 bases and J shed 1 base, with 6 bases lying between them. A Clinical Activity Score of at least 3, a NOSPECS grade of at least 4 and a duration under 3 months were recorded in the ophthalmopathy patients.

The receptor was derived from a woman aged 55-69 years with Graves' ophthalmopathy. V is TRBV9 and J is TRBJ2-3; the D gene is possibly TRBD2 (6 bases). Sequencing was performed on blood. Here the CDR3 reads CASSVGEGTDTQYF. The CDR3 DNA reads TGTGCCAGCAGCGTAGGGGAGGGCACAGATACGCAGTATTTT.